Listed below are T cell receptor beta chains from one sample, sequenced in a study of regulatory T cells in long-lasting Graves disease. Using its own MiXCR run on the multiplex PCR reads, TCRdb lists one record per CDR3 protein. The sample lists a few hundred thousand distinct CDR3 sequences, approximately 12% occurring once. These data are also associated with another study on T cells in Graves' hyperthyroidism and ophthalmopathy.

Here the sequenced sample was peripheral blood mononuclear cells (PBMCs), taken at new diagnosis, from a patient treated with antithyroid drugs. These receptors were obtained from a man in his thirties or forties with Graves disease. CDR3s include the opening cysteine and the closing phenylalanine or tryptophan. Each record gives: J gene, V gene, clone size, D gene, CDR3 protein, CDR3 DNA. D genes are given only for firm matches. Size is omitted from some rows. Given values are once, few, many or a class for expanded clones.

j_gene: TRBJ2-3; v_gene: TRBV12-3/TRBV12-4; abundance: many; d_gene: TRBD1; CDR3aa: CASSTRDSVGTQYF; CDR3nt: TGTGCCAGCAGTACTCGGGACAGTGTGGGTACGCAGTATTTT
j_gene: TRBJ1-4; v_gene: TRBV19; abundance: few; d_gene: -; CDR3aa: CASSIRDPRHEKLFF; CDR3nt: TGTGCCAGTAGTATCCGGGACCCGAGGCATGAAAAACTGTTTTTT
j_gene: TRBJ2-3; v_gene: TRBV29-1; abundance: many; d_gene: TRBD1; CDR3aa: CSVERPGGVTGDTQYF; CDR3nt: TGCAGCGTTGAGAGACCAGGGGGCGTCACCGGGGATACGCAGTATTTT
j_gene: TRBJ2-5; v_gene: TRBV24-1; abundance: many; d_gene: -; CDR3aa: CATSDPRHGQETQYF; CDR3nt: TGTGCCACCAGTGACCCGAGGCATGGGCAAGAGACCCAGTACTTC
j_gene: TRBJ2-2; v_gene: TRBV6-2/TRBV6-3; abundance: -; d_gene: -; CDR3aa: CASSEQPGRELFF; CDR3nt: TGTGCCAGCAGTGAACAGCCGGGGAGGGAGCTGTTTTTT
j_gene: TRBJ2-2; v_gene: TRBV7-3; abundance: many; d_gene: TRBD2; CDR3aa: CASTRTSGTGELFF; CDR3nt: TGTGCCAGCACCCGGACTAGCGGAACCGGGGAGCTGTTTTTT
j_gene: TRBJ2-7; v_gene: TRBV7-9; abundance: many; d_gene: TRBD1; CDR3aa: CASSKGQSYEQYF; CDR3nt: TGTGCCAGCAGCAAGGGACAGTCCTACGAGCAGTACTTC
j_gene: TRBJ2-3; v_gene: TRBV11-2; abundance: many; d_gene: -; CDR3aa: CASSPVADTQYF; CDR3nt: TGTGCCAGCAGCCCCGTGGCCGATACGCAGTATTTT
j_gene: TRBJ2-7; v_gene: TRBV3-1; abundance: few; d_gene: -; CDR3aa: CASSQEPAVLSYEQYF; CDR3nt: TGTGCCAGCAGCCAAGAGCCGGCAGTTCTCTCCTACGAGCAGTACTTC
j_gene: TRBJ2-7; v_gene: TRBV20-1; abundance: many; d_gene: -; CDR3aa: CSASVRTSYEQYF; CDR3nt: TGCAGTGCTAGTGTCAGGACCTCCTACGAGCAGTACTTC
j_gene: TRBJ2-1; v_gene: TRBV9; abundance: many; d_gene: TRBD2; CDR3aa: CASSAGLAAYNEQFF; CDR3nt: TGCGCCAGCAGCGCAGGACTAGCGGCCTACAATGAGCAGTTCTTC
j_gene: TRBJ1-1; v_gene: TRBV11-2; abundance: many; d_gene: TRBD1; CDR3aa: CASSTAGGQFAEAFF; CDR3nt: TGTGCCAGCAGCACCGCAGGGGGGCAGTTCGCTGAAGCTTTCTTT
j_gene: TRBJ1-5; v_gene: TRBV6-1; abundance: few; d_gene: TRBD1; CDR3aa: CASSGDRGPSQPQHF; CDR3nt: TGTGCCAGCAGTGGGGACAGGGGGCCGAGTCAGCCCCAGCATTTT
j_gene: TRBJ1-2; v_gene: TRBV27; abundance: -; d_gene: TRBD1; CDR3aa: CASSLTGVISNYGYTF; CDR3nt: TGTGCCAGCAGTTTGACAGGGGTAATCTCTAACTATGGCTACACCTTC
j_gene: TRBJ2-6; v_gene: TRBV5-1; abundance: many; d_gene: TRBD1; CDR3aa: CASSEGQVYSGANVLTF; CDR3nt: TGCGCCAGCAGCGAGGGACAGGTGTACTCTGGGGCCAACGTCCTGACTTTC
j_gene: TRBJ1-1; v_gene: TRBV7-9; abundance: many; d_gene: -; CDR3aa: CASRRDNTEAFF; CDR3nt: TGTGCCAGCAGAAGGGATAACACTGAAGCTTTCTTT
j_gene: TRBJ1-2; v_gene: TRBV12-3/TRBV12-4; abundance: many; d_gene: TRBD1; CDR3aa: CASSPPRGAAGYTF; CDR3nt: TGTGCCAGCAGTCCCCCCAGGGGGGCGGCTGGCTACACCTTC
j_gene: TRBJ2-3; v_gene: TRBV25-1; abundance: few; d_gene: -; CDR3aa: CASSEYNTQYF; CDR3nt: TGTGCCAGCAGTGAATATAATACGCAGTATTTT
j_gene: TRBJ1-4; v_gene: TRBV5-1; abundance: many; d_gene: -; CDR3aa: CASSLGGPYEKLFF; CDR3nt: TGCGCCAGCAGCTTAGGGGGTCCATACGAAAAACTGTTTTTT
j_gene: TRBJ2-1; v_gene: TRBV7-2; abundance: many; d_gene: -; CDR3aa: CASSFSRNNEQFF; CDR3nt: TGTGCCAGCAGCTTTAGCAGAAACAATGAGCAGTTCTTC
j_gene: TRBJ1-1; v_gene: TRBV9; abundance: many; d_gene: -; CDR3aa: CASSVLDTQNTEAFF; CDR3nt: TGTGCCAGCAGCGTGCTTGACACCCAGAACACTGAAGCTTTCTTT
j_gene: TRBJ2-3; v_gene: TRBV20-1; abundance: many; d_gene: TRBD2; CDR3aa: CSATPRLAGADTQYF; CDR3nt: TGCAGTGCTACTCCTCGACTAGCGGGAGCAGATACGCAGTATTTT
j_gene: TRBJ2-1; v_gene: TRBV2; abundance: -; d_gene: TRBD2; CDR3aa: CASSAGRASGSYNEQFF; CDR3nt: TGTGCCAGCAGTGCCGGGCGGGCTAGCGGGAGTTACAATGAGCAGTTCTTC
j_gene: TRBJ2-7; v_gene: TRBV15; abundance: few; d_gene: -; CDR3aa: CATNSVFMTYEQYF; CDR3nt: TGTGCCACCAACAGTGTCTTCATGACCTACGAGCAGTACTTC
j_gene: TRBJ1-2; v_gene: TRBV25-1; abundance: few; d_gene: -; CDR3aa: CASSYFGTSFGGYTF; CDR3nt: TGTGCCAGCAGCTATTTCGGAACAAGTTTTGGTGGCTACACCTTC
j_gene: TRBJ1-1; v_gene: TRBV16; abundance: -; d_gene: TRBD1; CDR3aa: CASSLEQGVNTEAFF; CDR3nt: TGTGCCAGCAGCCTAGAACAGGGGGTGAACACTGAAGCTTTCTTT
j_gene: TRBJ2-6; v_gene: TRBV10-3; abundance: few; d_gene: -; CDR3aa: CAISIQPGANVLTF; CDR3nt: TGTGCCATCAGTATTCAGCCTGGGGCCAACGTCCTGACTTTC
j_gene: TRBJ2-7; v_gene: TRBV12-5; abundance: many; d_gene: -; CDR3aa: CASAPSYEQYF; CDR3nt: TGTGCCAGCGCCCCGTCCTACGAGCAGTACTTC
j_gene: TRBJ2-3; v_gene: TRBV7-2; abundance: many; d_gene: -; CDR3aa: CASSPNNYPGADTQYF; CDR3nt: TGTGCCAGCAGCCCTAACAACTACCCCGGCGCAGATACGCAGTATTTT
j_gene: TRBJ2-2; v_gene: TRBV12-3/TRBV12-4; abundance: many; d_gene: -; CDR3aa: CATKSGAGSGELFF; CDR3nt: TGTGCCACAAAATCAGGGGCTGGAAGCGGGGAGCTGTTTTTT
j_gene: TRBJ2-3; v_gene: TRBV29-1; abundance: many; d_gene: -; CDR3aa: CSVEGGRLVGPTDTQYF; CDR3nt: TGCAGCGTTGAGGGGGGTAGATTAGTGGGACCCACAGATACGCAGTATTTT
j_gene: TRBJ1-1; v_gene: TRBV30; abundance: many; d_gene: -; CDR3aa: CAWANTEAFF; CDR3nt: TGTGCCTGGGCGAACACTGAAGCTTTCTTT